What follows is one TCR beta chain and its context. This specimen comes from a study of blood T cell repertoires in COVID-19. Study information: In each case, the material was cDNA or gDNA derived from T cells, B-cell-depleted T cells, or PBMCs.

All enrollees were roughly 18 to 100 years old and from under 25 US areas. Grouping used clinical history reported by participants in a survey and questionnaire. Each exposed participant met a COVID-19 case in the 2 weeks preceding study entry. The protocol was immunoSEQ multiplex PCR, while the TCRdb copy is restricted to in-frame clones and leaves out a portion. The sample includes 220,000 or so clones, around 90% of them seen just once. Per the germline V gene, CDR1 is MNHEY and CDR2 is SVGAGI. The CDR3 contains 13 residues. Trimming took off 7 bases at V and 3 bases at J, with 13 bases between the two ends.

The chain recombines TRBV6-5 with TRBJ2-7, with D perhaps TRBD2 (5 bases). The specimen sequenced was PBMCs or T cells enriched from blood (not recorded which). The receptor was isolated from a man aged 30 to 39 who had been exposed to COVID-19. Here the CDR3 DNA reads TGTGCCAGCATGTCTAGCTCCCTCTACGAGCAGTACTTC. Translating gives CASMSSSLYEQYF.